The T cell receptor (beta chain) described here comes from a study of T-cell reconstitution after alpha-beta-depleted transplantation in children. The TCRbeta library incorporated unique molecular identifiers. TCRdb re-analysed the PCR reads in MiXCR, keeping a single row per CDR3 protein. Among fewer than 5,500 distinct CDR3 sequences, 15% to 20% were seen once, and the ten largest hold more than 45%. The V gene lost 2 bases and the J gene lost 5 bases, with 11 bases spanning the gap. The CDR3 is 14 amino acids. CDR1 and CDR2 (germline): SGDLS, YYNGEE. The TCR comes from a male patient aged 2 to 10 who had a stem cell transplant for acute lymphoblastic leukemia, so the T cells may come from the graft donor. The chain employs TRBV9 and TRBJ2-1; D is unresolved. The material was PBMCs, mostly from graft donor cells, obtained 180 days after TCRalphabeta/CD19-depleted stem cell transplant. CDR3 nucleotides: TGTGCCAGCAGCGTCGCCAGAGAAGACAATGAGCAGTTCTTC. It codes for CASSVAREDNEQFF.